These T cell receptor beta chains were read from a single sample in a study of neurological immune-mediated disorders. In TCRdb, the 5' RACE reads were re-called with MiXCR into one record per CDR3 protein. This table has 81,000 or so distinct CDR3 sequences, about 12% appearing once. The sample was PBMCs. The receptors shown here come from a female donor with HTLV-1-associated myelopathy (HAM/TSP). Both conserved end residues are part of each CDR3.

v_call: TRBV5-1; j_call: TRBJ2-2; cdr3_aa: CASSFLGANTGELFF
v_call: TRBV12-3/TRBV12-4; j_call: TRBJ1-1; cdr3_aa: CASGGGNTEAFF
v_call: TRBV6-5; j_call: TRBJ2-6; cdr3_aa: CASSYSGLSGTNVLTF
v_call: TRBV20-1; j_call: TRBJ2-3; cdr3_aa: CSARDVRGPTQYF
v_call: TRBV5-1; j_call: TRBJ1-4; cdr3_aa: CASSLGQGLVNEKLFF
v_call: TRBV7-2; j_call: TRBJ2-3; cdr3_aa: CASSLGRAGGVTDTQYF
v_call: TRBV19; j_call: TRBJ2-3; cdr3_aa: CASSIDPGQVQPDTQYF
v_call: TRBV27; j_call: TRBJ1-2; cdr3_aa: CASSPHDRLLLGGYTF
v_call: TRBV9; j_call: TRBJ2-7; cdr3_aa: CASSPPEGSYEQYF
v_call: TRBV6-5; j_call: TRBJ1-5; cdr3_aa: CASRGNRNQPQHF
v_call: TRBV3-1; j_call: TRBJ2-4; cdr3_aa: CASSQGWGQRLIAKNIQYF
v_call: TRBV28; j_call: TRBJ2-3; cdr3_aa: CASSKLAGGPDTQYF
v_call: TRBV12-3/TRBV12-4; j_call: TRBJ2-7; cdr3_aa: CASRSIVGREVHEQYF
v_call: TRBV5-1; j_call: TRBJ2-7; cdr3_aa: CASFFESPYEQYF
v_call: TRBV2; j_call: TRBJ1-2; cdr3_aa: CANRWSSTGYTF
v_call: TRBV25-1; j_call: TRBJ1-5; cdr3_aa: CASSEGVGGNQPQHF
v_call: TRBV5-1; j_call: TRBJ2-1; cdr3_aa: CASSLGHNEQFF
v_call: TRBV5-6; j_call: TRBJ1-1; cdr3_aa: CASSSPGQANTEAFF
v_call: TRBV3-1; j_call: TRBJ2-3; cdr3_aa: CASSRGLAGSTDTQYF
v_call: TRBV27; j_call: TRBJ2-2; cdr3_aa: CASMITNTGELFF
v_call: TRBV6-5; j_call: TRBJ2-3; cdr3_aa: CASRKQRANTDTQYF
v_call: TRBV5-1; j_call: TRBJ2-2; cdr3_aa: CASSHLTVPTGELFF
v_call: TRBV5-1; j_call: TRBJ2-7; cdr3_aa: CASSRRTGGDEQYF
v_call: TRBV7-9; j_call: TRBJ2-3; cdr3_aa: CASSLGVETGTTDTQYF
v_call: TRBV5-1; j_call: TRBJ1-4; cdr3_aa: CASSWKGSEKLFF
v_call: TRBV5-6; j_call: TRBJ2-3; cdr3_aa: CASSLGGITTDTQYF
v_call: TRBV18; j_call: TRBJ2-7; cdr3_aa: CASSPPGNSYEQYF
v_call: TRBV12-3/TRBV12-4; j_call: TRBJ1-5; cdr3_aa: CASSFNGGNQPQHF
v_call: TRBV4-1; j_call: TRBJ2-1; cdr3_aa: CASSQLAGAQFF
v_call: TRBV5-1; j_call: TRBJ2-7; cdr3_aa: CASSSDTYEQYF
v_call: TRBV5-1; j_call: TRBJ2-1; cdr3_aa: CASGPTSGGINEQFF
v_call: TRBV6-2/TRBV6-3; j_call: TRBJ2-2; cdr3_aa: CASSLEGRNTGELFF
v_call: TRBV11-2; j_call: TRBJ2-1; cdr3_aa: CASSRLRPTATNEQFF
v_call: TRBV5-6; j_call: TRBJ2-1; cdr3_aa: CASSRGLAGQYHEQFF
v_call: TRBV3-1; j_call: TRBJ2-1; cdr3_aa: CASNARGNEQFF
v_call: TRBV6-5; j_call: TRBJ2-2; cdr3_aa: CASSSTGAQGELFF
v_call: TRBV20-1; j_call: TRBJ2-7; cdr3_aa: CSARGAGGASEQYF
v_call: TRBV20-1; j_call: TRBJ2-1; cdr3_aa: CSAPPRAGARNEQFF
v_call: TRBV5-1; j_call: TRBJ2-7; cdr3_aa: CASRKDGEQYF
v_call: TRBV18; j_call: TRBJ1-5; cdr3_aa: CASSPLGQAVIGQPQHF
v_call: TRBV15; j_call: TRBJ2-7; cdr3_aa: CATSRDPGQGYEQYF
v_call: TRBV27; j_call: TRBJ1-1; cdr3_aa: CASSLWGRGTEAFF
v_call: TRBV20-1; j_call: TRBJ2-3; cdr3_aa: CSARTSGSTDTQYF
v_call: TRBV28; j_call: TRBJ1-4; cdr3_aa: CASSFLLSGEGDEKLFF
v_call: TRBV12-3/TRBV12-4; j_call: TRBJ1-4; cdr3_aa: CASSLGQRATNEKLFF
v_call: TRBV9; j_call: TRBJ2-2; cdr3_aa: CASSVGPSGGAYTGELFF
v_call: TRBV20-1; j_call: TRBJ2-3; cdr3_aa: CSASMASGGTDTQYF
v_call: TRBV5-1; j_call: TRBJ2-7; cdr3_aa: CASSLMAGSYEQYF
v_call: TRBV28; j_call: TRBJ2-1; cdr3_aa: CASSYRVNEQFF
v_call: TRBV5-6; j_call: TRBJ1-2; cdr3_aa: CASSAAGYGYTF